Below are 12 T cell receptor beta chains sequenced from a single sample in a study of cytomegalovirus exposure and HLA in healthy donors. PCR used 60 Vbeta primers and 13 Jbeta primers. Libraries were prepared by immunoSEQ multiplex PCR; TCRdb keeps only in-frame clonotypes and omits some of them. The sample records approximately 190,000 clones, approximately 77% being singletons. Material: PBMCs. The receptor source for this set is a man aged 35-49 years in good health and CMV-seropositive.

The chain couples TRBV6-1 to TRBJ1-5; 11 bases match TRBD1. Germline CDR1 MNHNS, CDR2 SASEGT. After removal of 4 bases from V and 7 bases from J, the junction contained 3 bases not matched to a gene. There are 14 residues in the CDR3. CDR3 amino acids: CASSGGQGVQPQHF. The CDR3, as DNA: TGTGCCAGCAGTGGGGGACAGGGGGTGCAGCCCCAGCATTTT.

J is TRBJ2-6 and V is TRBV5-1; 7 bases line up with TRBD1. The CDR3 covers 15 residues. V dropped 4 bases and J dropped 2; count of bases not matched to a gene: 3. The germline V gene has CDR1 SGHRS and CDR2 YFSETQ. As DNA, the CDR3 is TGCGCCAGCAGCAATACAGGGGCTGGGGCCAACGTCCTGACTTTC. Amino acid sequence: CASSNTGAGANVLTF.

The CDR3 region is CASSVSAGGPGNTGELFF. The CDR3 nucleotides are TGTGCCAGCAGCGTTTCCGCGGGGGGGCCAGGGAACACCGGGGAGCTGTTTTTT. The rearrangement links TRBV7-3 to TRBJ2-2; 9 nucleotides align to TRBD2. Germline V CDR1 and CDR2: SGHTA, FQGTGA. The V segment lost 5 bases and the J segment 1 base; nucleotides outside the gene matches: 11. The CDR3 spans 18 residues.

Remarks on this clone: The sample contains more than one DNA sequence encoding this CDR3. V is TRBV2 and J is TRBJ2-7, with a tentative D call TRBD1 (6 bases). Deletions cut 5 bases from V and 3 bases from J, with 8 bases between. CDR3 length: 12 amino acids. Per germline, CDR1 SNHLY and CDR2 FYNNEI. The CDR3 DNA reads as TGTGCCAGCAGTTTGACAGGCTACGAGCAGTACTTC. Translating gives CASSLTGYEQYF.

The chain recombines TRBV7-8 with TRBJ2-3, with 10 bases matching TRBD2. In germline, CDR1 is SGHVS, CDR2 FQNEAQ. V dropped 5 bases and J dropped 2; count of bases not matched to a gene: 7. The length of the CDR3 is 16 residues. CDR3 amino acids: CASSVSGGLLTDTQYF. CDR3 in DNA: TGTGCCAGCAGCGTTAGCGGGGGGTTACTCACAGATACGCAGTATTTT.

The CDR3 protein is CASSLGLAGAETQYF. CDR3 bases: TGTGCCAGCAGCTTGGGTCTAGCGGGAGCAGAGACCCAGTACTTC. V is TRBV5-4 and J is TRBJ2-5; 10 bases line up with TRBD2. CDR3 length: 15 residues. Germline trimming cut 0 bases from V and 4 bases from J; bases unmatched to any gene: 3. CDR1 and CDR2 (germline): SGHNT, YYREEE (reference sequence).

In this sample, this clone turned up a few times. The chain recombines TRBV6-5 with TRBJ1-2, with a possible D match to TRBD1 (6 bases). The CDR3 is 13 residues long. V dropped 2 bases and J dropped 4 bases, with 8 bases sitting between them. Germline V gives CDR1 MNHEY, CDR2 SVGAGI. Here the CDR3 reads CASSYDRSYGYTF. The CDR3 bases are TGTGCCAGCAGTTACGACAGGAGCTATGGCTACACCTTC.

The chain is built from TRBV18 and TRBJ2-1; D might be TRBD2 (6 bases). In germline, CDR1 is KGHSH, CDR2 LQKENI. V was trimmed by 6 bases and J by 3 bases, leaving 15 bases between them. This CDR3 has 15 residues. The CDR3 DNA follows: TGTGCCAGCTCCCGCGCGGAGGGTAGCTACAATGAGCAGTTCTTC. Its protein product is CASSRAEGSYNEQFF.

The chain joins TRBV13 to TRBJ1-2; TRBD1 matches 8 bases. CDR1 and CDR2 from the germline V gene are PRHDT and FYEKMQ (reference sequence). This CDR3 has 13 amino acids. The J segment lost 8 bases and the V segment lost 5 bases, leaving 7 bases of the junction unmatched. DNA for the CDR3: TGTGCCAGCAGCCTCGACAGGGGAAAAGGCTACACCTTC. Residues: CASSLDRGKGYTF. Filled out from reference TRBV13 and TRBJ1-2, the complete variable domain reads AAGVIQSPRHLIKEKRETATLKCYPIPRHDTVYWYQQGPGQDPQFLISFYEKMQSDKGSIPDRFSAQQFSDYHSELNMSSLELGDSALYFCASSLDRGKGYTFGSGTRLTVV.

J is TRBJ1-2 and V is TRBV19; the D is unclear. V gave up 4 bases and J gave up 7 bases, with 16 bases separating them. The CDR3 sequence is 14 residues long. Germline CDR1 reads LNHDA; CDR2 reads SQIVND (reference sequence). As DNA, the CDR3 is TGTGCCAGTAGTAACCCGGCTCGGGGAGGTGGCTACACCTTC. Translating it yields CASSNPARGGGYTF.

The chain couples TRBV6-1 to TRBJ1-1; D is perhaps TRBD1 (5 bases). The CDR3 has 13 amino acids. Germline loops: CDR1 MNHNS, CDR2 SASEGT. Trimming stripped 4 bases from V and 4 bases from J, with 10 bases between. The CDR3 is CASSGWRGTEAFF. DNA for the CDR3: TGTGCCAGCAGTGGTTGGAGGGGCACTGAAGCTTTCTTT.

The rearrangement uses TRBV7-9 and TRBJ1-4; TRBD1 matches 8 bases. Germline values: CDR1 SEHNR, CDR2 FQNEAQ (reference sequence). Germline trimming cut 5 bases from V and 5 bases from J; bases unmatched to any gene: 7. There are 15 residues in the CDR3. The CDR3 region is CASSEQGEGNEKLFF. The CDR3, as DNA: TGTGCCAGCAGCGAACAGGGGGAAGGAAATGAAAAACTGTTTTTT.